Below are 4 T cell receptor beta chains sequenced from a single sample in a study of T cells in Graves' hyperthyroidism and ophthalmopathy (dated by TCRdb to between 2018 and 2021). Library construction relied on multiplex PCR. Instrument on record: Illumina HiSeq 2000. The TCR beta CDR3 regions were amplified from the RNA transcripts. The first round of RT-PCR for the TCR CDR3 was performed with the HTBI primer set and the Qiagen OneStep RT-PCR kit. TCRdb reran the public reads through fastp at Q25 and MiXCR, keeping productive beta chains. Under each unique CDR3 protein, matching rows form one entry showing the most common genes and DNA. The sample table shows some 380,000 distinct CDR3 sequences, and less than 15% are seen once. The ten largest clones add up to roughly 20% of the sample. Sample: blood. Receptors originate from a man aged 30 to 39 with Graves' hyperthyroidism that later progressed to Graves' ophthalmopathy.

This clonotype came up many times. This chain joins TRBV7-6 and TRBJ2-1; D not resolved. Germline CDR1 and CDR2: SGHVS and FNYEAQ. The V and J ends lost 6 bases and 0 bases respectively, with 12 bases between them. The CDR3 is 15 residues long. The CDR3 loop reads CASSRTYSSYNEQFF. The CDR3 DNA reads as TGTGCCAGCAGTCGAACTTATAGCTCCTACAATGAGCAGTTCTTC. The whole variable domain, filled in from reference TRBV7-6 and TRBJ2-1, reads GAGVSQSPRYKVTKRGQDVALRCDPISGHVSLYWYRQALGQGPEFLTYFNYEAQQDKSGLPNDRFSAERPEGSISTLTIQRTEQRDSAMYRCASSRTYSSYNEQFFGPGTRLTVL.

This clonotype has a count of ten or more. J is TRBJ1-1 and V is TRBV5-1, with D maybe TRBD1 (6 bases). Deletions cut 4 bases from V and 4 bases from J, with 17 bases between. CDR1 and CDR2 (germline): SGHRS, YFSETQ. This CDR3 is built from 15 residues. CDR3 sequence reads: CASSPDPTGLTEAFF. In DNA, the CDR3 is TGCGCCAGCAGCCCAGACCCGACAGGTCTCACTGAAGCTTTCTTT.

In its sample, this clonotype was seen many times. The gene calls are TRBV2 and TRBJ1-1; a possible D gene is TRBD1 (6 bases). CDR1 and CDR2 (germline): SNHLY, FYNNEI. With 8 bases removed from V and 1 base from J, the gap between germline ends came to 11 bases. This CDR3 spans 13 amino acids. The CDR3 protein is CASPDRTNTEAFF. The CDR3 DNA is TGTGCCAGCCCGGACAGAACGAACACTGAAGCTTTCTTT.

DNA of the CDR3: TGTGCCAGCATGGGACTAGGATCCTACAATGAGCAGTTCTTC. This translates into CASMGLGSYNEQFF. The chain uses TRBV27 and TRBJ2-1; TRBD2 aligns across 8 bases. CDR3 length equals 14 residues. Germline-derived CDR1 and CDR2 are MNHEY and SMNVEV (reference sequence). V dropped 7 bases and J dropped 1; count of bases not matched to a gene: 3.